The 11 T cell receptor beta chains given below trace back to one sample, sequenced in a study of response to subunit inactivated influenza vaccine. TCRdb analysed the RT-PCR reads with MiXCR anew, one entry per CDR3 protein. The table lists about 520,000 distinct CDR3 sequences, over 25% of them singletons, with 1.5% to 2% in the top ten. The material sequenced was CD4+ T cells sorted from PBMCs, taken roughly 5 days after vaccination. These receptors all come from a man in his forties or fifties who received an inactivated influenza vaccine.

This clonotype has just a few counts. The V and J genes are TRBV3-1 and TRBJ1-2; the match to TRBD1 covers 7 bases. The CDR3 runs to 13 residues. With 2 bases clipped from V and 6 bases from J, the junction kept 3 bases outside the gene matches. Germline CDR1 and CDR2: LGHDT and YNNKEL (reference sequence). CDR3 coding DNA: TGTGCCAGCAGCCAACCAACAGGGGATGGCTACACCTTC. It specifies CASSQPTGDGYTF.

This clonotype occurred a few times. The V call is TRBV20-1, the J call TRBJ2-5; maybe TRBD2 (5 bases). CDR3 length equals 14 residues. Germline lookup yields CDR1 DFQATT and CDR2 SNEGSKA (reference sequence). V lost 4 bases to trimming and J lost 2 bases, with 14 bases between them. The CDR3 DNA follows: TGCAGTGCTACCCAGCGGAGCTTTCAAGAGACCCAGTACTTC. Amino acid sequence: CSATQRSFQETQYF.

There are a few counts of this clonotype. This chain connects TRBV7-3 to TRBJ1-1, with unresolved D. Germline values: CDR1 SGHTA, CDR2 FQGTGA. This CDR3 is 15 amino acids long. The V end was cut by 0 bases, the J end by 2 bases, with 10 bases between. Written as DNA, the CDR3 is TGTGCCAGCAGCTTAACCGGCGGATATAACACTGAAGCTTTCTTT. It is translated as CASSLTGGYNTEAFF.

This clonotype was observed a handful of times. The chain uses TRBV29-1 and TRBJ2-1; 10 positions agree with TRBD2. Per the germline V gene, CDR1 is SQVTM and CDR2 is ANQGSEA. The CDR3 length is 14 residues. J gave up 6 bases and V 7 bases, and 9 bases lay outside the gene matches. In nucleotides, the CDR3 is TGCAGCGCCCGGCCGGCTAGCGGGAGCAATGAGCAGTTCTTC. Translation gives CSARPASGSNEQFF.

The table lists this clonotype with a few counts. The V and J genes are TRBV12-3 or TRBV12-4 and TRBJ2-1; tentatively, D is TRBD1 (5 bases). The CDR3 contains 16 residues. V was trimmed by 6 bases and J by 0 bases, leaving 15 bases between them. In nucleotides, the CDR3 is TGTGCCAGCAGACGGAAAACAGGAAGCTCCTACAATGAGCAGTTCTTC. Translated, it gives CASRRKTGSSYNEQFF.

CDR3 DNA sequence: TGCGCCAGCAGCGTGGCCCGGGTAGGGGGATCCTACGAGCAGTACTTC. Residues: CASSVARVGGSYEQYF. This chain uses TRBV5-1 with TRBJ2-7; D might be TRBD1 (6 bases). Germline lookup yields CDR1 SGHRS and CDR2 YFSETQ. With 4 bases removed from V and 1 base from J, the gap between germline ends came to 18 bases. CDR3 length: 16 residues.

V is TRBV11-2 and J is TRBJ2-3; the match to TRBD2 covers 9 bases. J gave up 1 base and V 5 bases, and 4 bases lay outside the gene matches. Germline V CDR1 and CDR2: SGHAT, FQNNGV. This CDR3 has 15 residues. The CDR3 DNA follows: TGTGCCAGCAGCCGCTCTAGCGGGGGCACAGATACGCAGTATTTT. It translates to CASSRSSGGTDTQYF.

The V gene is TRBV24-1, the J gene TRBJ2-3; 9 nucleotides align to TRBD1. After removal of 4 bases from V and 3 bases from J, the junction contained 7 bases not matched to a gene. The CDR3 is made up of 16 amino acids. CDR1 and CDR2 from the germline V gene are KGHDR and SFDVKD. In DNA form, the CDR3 reads TGTGCCACCAGTGACACGGGACAGGGTCGGACAGATACGCAGTATTTT. Residues: CATSDTGQGRTDTQYF.

The chain has TRBV11-2 and TRBJ2-1, with TRBD2 as a possible D gene (6 bases). With 6 bases removed from V and 7 bases from J, the gap between germline ends came to 25 bases. This CDR3 contains 17 residues. CDR1 is SGHAT and CDR2 is FQNNGV in the germline V gene. Written as DNA, the CDR3 is TGTGCCAGCAGTGGAAAAGTACCGGGAGCCCTCTTTAATGAGCAGTTCTTC. Translation gives CASSGKVPGALFNEQFF.

The table lists this clonotype with a few counts. The chain combines TRBV20-1 with TRBJ2-5, with D possibly TRBD1 on 6 matching bases. V lost 5 bases, J lost 5 bases, and 15 bases lay in between. The germline V gene has CDR1 DFQATT and CDR2 SNEGSKA (reference sequence). The CDR3 loop spans 13 amino acids. DNA for the CDR3: TGCAGTGCTCCGGACAGTTTTTCGGAGACCCAGTACTTC. It encodes CSAPDSFSETQYF.

V and J are TRBV12-3 or TRBV12-4 and TRBJ1-5; maybe TRBD1 (5 bases). There are 14 residues in the CDR3. Between the trimmed V and J ends, which lost 6 bases and 7 bases, there was a span of 16 bases. CDR3 loop: CASSPQGLEQPQHF. The CDR3 DNA is TGTGCCAGCAGCCCTCAGGGTCTTGAGCAGCCCCAGCATTTT.